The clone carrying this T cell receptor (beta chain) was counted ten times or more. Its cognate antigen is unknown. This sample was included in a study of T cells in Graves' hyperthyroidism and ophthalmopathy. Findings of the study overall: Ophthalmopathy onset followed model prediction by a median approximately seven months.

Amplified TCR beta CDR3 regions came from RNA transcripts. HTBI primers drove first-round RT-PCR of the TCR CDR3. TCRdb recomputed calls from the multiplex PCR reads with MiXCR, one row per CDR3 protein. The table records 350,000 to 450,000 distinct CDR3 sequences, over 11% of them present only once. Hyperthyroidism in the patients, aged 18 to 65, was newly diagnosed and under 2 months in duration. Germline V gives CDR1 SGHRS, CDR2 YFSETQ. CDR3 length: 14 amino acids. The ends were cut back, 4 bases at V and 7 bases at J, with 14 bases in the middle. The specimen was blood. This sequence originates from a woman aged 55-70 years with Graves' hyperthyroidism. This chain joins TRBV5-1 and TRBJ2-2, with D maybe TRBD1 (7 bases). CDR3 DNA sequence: TGCGCCAGCAGCCCACAGGGGACTCACGGGGAGCTGTTTTTT. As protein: CASSPQGTHGELFF.